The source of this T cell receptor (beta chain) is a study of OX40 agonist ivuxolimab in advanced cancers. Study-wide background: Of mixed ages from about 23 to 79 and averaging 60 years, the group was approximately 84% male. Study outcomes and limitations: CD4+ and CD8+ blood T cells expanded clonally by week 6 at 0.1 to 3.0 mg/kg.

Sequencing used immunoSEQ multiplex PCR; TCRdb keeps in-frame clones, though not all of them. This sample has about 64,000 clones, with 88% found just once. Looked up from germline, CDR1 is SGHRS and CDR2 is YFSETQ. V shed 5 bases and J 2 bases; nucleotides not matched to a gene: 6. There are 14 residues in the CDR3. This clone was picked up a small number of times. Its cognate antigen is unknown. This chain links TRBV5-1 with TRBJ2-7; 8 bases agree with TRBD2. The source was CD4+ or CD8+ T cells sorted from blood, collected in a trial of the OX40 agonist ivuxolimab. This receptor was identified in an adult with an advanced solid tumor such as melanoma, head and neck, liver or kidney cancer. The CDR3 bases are TGCGCCAGCAGTGGGGGACTAGTGACCTACGAGCAGTACTTC. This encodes CASSGGLVTYEQYF. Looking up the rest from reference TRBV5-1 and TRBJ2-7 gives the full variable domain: KAGVTQTPRYLIKTRGQQVTLSCSPISGHRSVSWYQQTPGQGLQFLFEYFSETQRNKGNFPGRFSGRQFSNSRSEMNVSTLELGDSALYLCASSGGLVTYEQYFGPGTRLTVT.